The 8 T cell receptor beta chains presented below share a single source sample, sequenced in a study of blood T cell repertoires in COVID-19. Sequenced by immunoSEQ multiplex PCR; TCRdb stores in-frame clones only, minus some. The sample has about 200,000 clones, roughly nine tenths seen once; the top ten hold 3.5% to 4%. Sequences were obtained from PBMCs or T cells enriched from blood (not recorded which). Every receptor here comes from a woman in her 30s with acute COVID-19.

CDR3 nucleotides: TGTGCCAGCAGCCGGGAGGCAGGGAACACCGGGGAGCTGTTTTTT. Its translation is CASSREAGNTGELFF. V and J are TRBV7-2 and TRBJ2-2, with 7 nucleotides matching TRBD2. CDR3 size: 15 residues. The V gene end was trimmed by 5 bases and the J gene end by 1 base; junction bases not matched to a gene: 4. CDR1 and CDR2 from the germline V gene are SGHTA and FQGNSA.

V gene TRBV5-1 combines with J gene TRBJ2-2, with D possibly matching TRBD2 (6 bases). CDR1 SGHRS and CDR2 YFSETQ come from the germline V gene. The germline V and J ends were trimmed by 9 bases and 3 bases, with 21 bases remaining between them. CDR3 size: 16 residues. The chain's CDR3 is CATSTSPYRDTGELFF. The DNA of the CDR3 is TGCGCCACCTCGACTAGTCCTTACCGGGACACCGGGGAGCTGTTTTTT.

This chain connects TRBV6-5 to TRBJ1-3; no clear D gene. V was shortened by 0 bases and J by 2 bases, with 11 bases between the two germline ends. The V gene's germline CDR1 is MNHEY and CDR2 SVGAGI. The CDR3 is 16 residues long. The CDR3 DNA is TGTGCCAGCAGTTACTCGGAGGTTGGGGCTGGAAACACCATATATTTT. Translating it yields CASSYSEVGAGNTIYF.

The chain joins TRBV6-6 to TRBJ2-7; tentative D call: TRBD1 (5 bases). CDR3 length: 15 amino acids. Trimming removed 7 bases at V and 4 bases at J, with 20 bases between. The germline V gene has CDR1 MNHNY and CDR2 SVGAGI (reference sequence). CDR3 sequence: CASNYNSGIPYEQYF. CDR3 coding DNA: TGTGCCAGCAACTACAACTCAGGGATCCCGTACGAGCAGTACTTC.

The rearrangement uses TRBV2 and TRBJ1-2; D is perhaps TRBD1 (6 bases). Trimming cost V 6 bases and J 6 bases, with 23 bases left between them. Germline loops: CDR1 SNHLY, CDR2 FYNNEI. The CDR3 runs to 16 residues. Here the CDR3 DNA reads TGTGCCAGCAGCTCCCGGACAGAGCCCCATAAGGATGGCTACACCTTC. Amino acids: CASSSRTEPHKDGYTF.

The chain has TRBV7-3 and TRBJ1-1, with 9 nucleotides matching TRBD1. The CDR3 has 15 residues. The V segment lost 3 bases and the J segment 5 bases; nucleotides outside the gene matches: 7. Germline CDR1 SGHTA, CDR2 FQGTGA. The CDR3: CASSFSPGQGTEAFF. The CDR3 nucleotides are TGTGCCAGCAGCTTTTCGCCGGGACAGGGAACTGAAGCTTTCTTT.

The V gene is TRBV7-2, the J gene TRBJ1-1; maybe TRBD1 (6 bases). From germline, CDR1 is SGHTA and CDR2 FQGNSA. The CDR3 extends over 14 amino acids. V was trimmed by 2 bases and J by 3 bases, leaving 10 bases between them. This CDR3 reads CASSLQGQDTEAFF. The CDR3 nucleotides are TGTGCCAGCAGCTTACAGGGACAAGACACTGAAGCTTTCTTT. Based on the CDR3 plus reference TRBV7-2 and TRBJ1-1, the full variable domain is GAGVSQSPSNKVTEKGKDVELRCDPISGHTALYWYRQSLGQGLEFLIYFQGNSAPDKSGLPSDRFSAERTGGSVSTLTIQRTQQEDSAVYLCASSLQGQDTEAFFGQGTRLTVV.

This chain uses TRBV2 with TRBJ1-4; a weak D match, TRBD1 (6 bases). From germline, CDR1 is SNHLY and CDR2 FYNNEI. CDR3 length: 15 residues. V shed 7 bases and J shed 7 bases, with 19 bases lying between them. CDR3: CASTRGWEGGEKLFF. Written as DNA, the CDR3 is TGTGCCAGCACCCGAGGCTGGGAAGGGGGTGAAAAACTGTTTTTT.